These 29 T cell receptor beta chains were sequenced from one sample in a study of T cell responses to AZD1222 COVID-19 vaccine. Sequencing was performed with immunoSEQ multiplex PCR; in TCRdb, only in-frame clones are kept and a portion is missing. The sample includes under 95,000 clones, 90% of them seen just once. This specimen consisted of peripheral blood, obtained on day 0 of AZD1222 vaccination. The receptors come from an adult in good health.

V and J are TRBV6-6 and TRBJ1-3; 8 nucleotides match TRBD1. Germline V gene sequence: CDR1 MNHNY, CDR2 SVGAGI (reference sequence). The CDR3 totals 13 residues. The trim removed 7 bases at V and 3 bases at J, leaving 2 bases unmatched. The CDR3 here is CASTDRGGNTIYF. As DNA, the CDR3 is TGTGCCAGCACCGACAGGGGTGGAAACACCATATATTTT.

The J gene is TRBJ1-1, the V gene TRBV25-1; D call uncertain. The germline CDR1 and CDR2 sequences are MGHDK and SYGVNS. Trimming cost V 5 bases and J 5 bases, with 15 bases left between them. The CDR3 has 14 residues. In DNA, the CDR3 is TGTGCCAGCAGTACGTCCCTTGGGTTGACTGAAGCTTTCTTT. Translation: CASSTSLGLTEAFF.

This chain connects TRBV7-9 to TRBJ1-1; 11 nucleotides align to TRBD1. The CDR3 totals 14 residues. Germline V CDR1 and CDR2: SEHNR, FQNEAQ (reference sequence). Unmatched junction bases numbered 5, after V lost 5 bases and J lost 6 bases. CDR3 loop: CASSMDRGRAEAFF. The CDR3 coding sequence is TGTGCCAGCAGCATGGACAGGGGGCGGGCTGAAGCTTTCTTT.

As DNA, the CDR3 is TGTGCCAGCAGTTCCTCTCGGGAGAGCTACACCTTC. This gives the protein CASSSSRESYTF. The J gene is TRBJ1-2, the V gene TRBV6-2 or TRBV6-3; D remains ambiguous. From germline, CDR1 is MNHEY and CDR2 SVGEGT. Trimming took off 4 bases at V and 9 bases at J, with 12 bases between the two ends. This CDR3 contains 12 residues.

The rearrangement links TRBV7-2 to TRBJ2-7; 10 bases are a match to TRBD2. This CDR3 region has 16 residues. V shed 5 bases and J 7 bases; nucleotides not matched to a gene: 14. In germline, CDR1 is SGHTA, CDR2 FQGNSA. The CDR3 nucleotides read TGTGCCAGCAGCCGGACCAGCGGGGGGGCCGCTGGGGAGCAGTACTTC. Translation: CASSRTSGGAAGEQYF.

This chain uses TRBV27 with TRBJ2-2; the match to TRBD2 covers 7 bases. CDR3 length: 13 amino acids. Germline CDR1 reads MNHEY; CDR2 reads SMNVEV (reference sequence). Losses at the gene ends were 6 bases for V and 5 bases for J; bases not matched to a gene: 3. This CDR3 is CASSWGGTGELFF. The CDR3 DNA follows: TGTGCCAGCAGCTGGGGGGGGACCGGGGAGCTGTTTTTT.

The chain uses TRBV2 and TRBJ1-1; D remains ambiguous. CDR1 is SNHLY, CDR2 FYNNEI, per germline. This CDR3 has 10 amino acids. The V and J ends lost 6 bases and 2 bases respectively, with 1 base between them. This CDR3 is CASRNTEAFF. In DNA, the CDR3 is TGTGCCAGCAGAAACACTGAAGCTTTCTTT.

The chain is built from TRBV2 and TRBJ1-6; D unresolved. Germline V gene lookup returns CDR1 SNHLY and CDR2 FYNNEI. This CDR3 has 13 amino acids. Trimming took off 6 bases at V and 8 bases at J, with 11 bases between the two ends. The chain's CDR3 is CASSDQRYSPLHF. The DNA of the CDR3 is TGTGCCAGCAGCGACCAGAGGTATTCACCCCTCCACTTT.

This clone was recorded only once. The rearrangement joins TRBV3-1 (or the pseudogene TRBV3-2) to TRBJ2-7; D gene uncertain. Germline V gene sequence: CDR1 LGHDT, CDR2 YNNKEL (reference sequence). Trimming stripped 4 bases from V and 3 bases from J, with 10 bases between. This CDR3 region has 13 residues. The CDR3 region is CASSLLGLYEQYF. CDR3 DNA sequence: TGTGCCAGCAGCCTACTCGGGCTCTACGAGCAGTACTTC.

The rearrangement joins TRBV6-5 to TRBJ1-3; 7 nucleotides agree with TRBD1. CDR1 is MNHEY and CDR2 is SVGAGI in the germline V gene. The CDR3 is 15 residues long. J was trimmed by 4 bases and V by 4 bases; bases with no gene match: 7. The CDR3 nucleotides read TGTGCCAGCAGTTTCGACAGGGTCGGAGGAAACACCATATATTTT. This translates into CASSFDRVGGNTIYF.

A single count supports this clone. This specimen includes other DNA sequences encoding the same CDR3. The chain combines TRBV6-5 with TRBJ2-7; either TRBD1 or TRBD2 may supply D (6 bases each). Trimming cost V 0 bases and J 3 bases, with 9 bases left between them. The CDR3 is 14 residues long. The germline V gene encodes CDR1 MNHEY and CDR2 SVGAGI. CDR3: CASSYSGGVYEQYF. The CDR3 DNA sequence: TGTGCCAGCAGTTACTCCGGGGGCGTCTACGAGCAGTACTTC.

This chain uses TRBV4-1 with TRBJ2-3; TRBD2 aligns across 13 bases. Germline trimming cut 1 base from V and 0 bases from J; bases unmatched to any gene: 4. This CDR3 has 18 residues. CDR1 MGHRA and CDR2 YSYEKL come from the germline V gene. The CDR3 region has the DNA TGCGCCAGCAGCCAAGGGACTAGCGGGGGCCCTAGCACAGATACGCAGTATTTT. It encodes CASSQGTSGGPSTDTQYF.

The rearrangement uses TRBV15 and TRBJ1-1; no definite D call. CDR1 LNHNV and CDR2 YYDKDF come from the germline V gene (reference sequence). The V end was cut by 1 base, the J end by 1 base, with 4 bases between. The CDR3 loop spans 13 amino acids. This CDR3 reads CATSRGGNTEAFF. CDR3 DNA: TGTGCCACCAGCAGAGGGGGGAACACTGAAGCTTTCTTT.

This clone was recorded once. The chain links TRBV24-1 to TRBJ1-2, with 9 nucleotides matching TRBD1. CDR3 length equals 12 residues. CDR1 is KGHDR and CDR2 is SFDVKD in the germline V gene. Unmatched junction bases numbered 4, after V lost 9 bases and J lost 6 bases. CDR3 in amino acids: CATGTGFHGYTF. CDR3 coding DNA: TGTGCCACCGGGACAGGGTTTCATGGCTACACCTTC.

The gene calls are TRBV7-3 and TRBJ2-3, with 7 nucleotides matching TRBD1. The CDR3 contains 16 residues. V dropped 2 bases and J dropped 6; count of bases not matched to a gene: 11. Germline lookup yields CDR1 SGHTA and CDR2 FQGTGA. The CDR3 spells CASSLYGTAGRDTQYF. In DNA, the CDR3 is TGTGCCAGCAGCTTATACGGGACAGCTGGCCGCGATACGCAGTATTTT.

This chain joins TRBV5-8 and TRBJ1-5, with unresolved D. Per the germline V gene, CDR1 is SGHTS and CDR2 is YDEGEE. The V end lost 0 bases, the J end lost 7 bases, and 14 bases lay between the germline ends. The CDR3 runs 15 residues. The CDR3, as DNA: TGTGCCAGCAGCTTGGGGTTTATGGGTTACCAGCCCCAGCATTTT. This codes for CASSLGFMGYQPQHF. Variable domain in full (rest from reference TRBV5-8 and TRBJ1-5): EAGVTQSPTHLIKTRGQQATLRCSPISGHTSVYWYQQALGLGLQFLLWYDEGEERNRGNFPPRFSGRQFPNYSSELNVNALELEDSALYLCASSLGFMGYQPQHFGDGTRLSIL.

The rearrangement uses TRBV6-6 and TRBJ2-3; 10 nucleotides line up with TRBD2. The CDR3 spans 15 residues. With 10 bases clipped from V and 2 bases from J, the junction kept 9 bases outside the gene matches. Germline CDR1 MNHNY, CDR2 SVGAGI (reference sequence). The chain's CDR3 is CATRLAGGNTDTQYF. The DNA for the CDR3 is TGTGCCACCCGATTAGCGGGGGGCAACACAGATACGCAGTATTTT.

V and J are TRBV7-9 and TRBJ2-5; TRBD2 matches 9 bases. The germline V gene encodes CDR1 SEHNR and CDR2 FQNEAQ (reference sequence). CDR3 length: 15 residues. The trim removed 2 bases at V and 3 bases at J, leaving 4 bases unmatched. CDR3 in DNA: TGTGCCAGCAGCTTAATTAGCGGGGGCGAAGAGACCCAGTACTTC. It translates to CASSLISGGEETQYF.

The V and J genes are TRBV7-3 and TRBJ2-7; the D is unclear. The V end was cut by 5 bases, the J end by 3 bases, with 20 bases between. Per the germline V gene, CDR1 is SGHTA and CDR2 is FQGTGA. This CDR3 comprises 16 residues. For the CDR3, the DNA is TGTGCCAGCAGCCCCCTCGGGCCCTCAAAGTTCTACGAGCAGTACTTC. Translating gives CASSPLGPSKFYEQYF. Based on the CDR3 plus reference TRBV7-3 and TRBJ2-7, the full variable domain is GAGVSQTPSNKVTEKGKYVELRCDPISGHTALYWYRQSLGQGPEFLIYFQGTGAADDSGLPNDRFFAVRPEGSVSTLKIQRTERGDSAVYLCASSPLGPSKFYEQYFGPGTRLTVT.

J is TRBJ2-7 and V is TRBV7-2, with 7 bases matching TRBD1. Per germline, CDR1 SGHTA and CDR2 FQGNSA. CDR3 size: 13 residues. Losses at the gene ends were 2 bases for V and 5 bases for J; bases not matched to a gene: 3. The CDR3 region is CASSLRRGNEQYF. The CDR3 DNA follows: TGTGCCAGCAGCTTACGCAGGGGGAACGAGCAGTACTTC.

The rearrangement joins TRBV12-3 or TRBV12-4 to TRBJ1-4, with D perhaps TRBD1 (5 bases). There are 13 residues in the CDR3. Trimming cost V 2 bases and J 8 bases, with 9 bases left between them. CDR3 DNA: TGTGCCAGCAGTTTAAGGGGTGGAGAAAAACTGTTTTTT. Translating gives CASSLRGGEKLFF.

The chain uses TRBV24-1 and TRBJ2-7; no reliable D call. Germline V gene lookup returns CDR1 KGHDR and CDR2 SFDVKD. CDR3 length: 11 amino acids. Deletions cut 1 base from V and 3 bases from J, with 0 bases between. CDR3: CATSDFYEQYF. The DNA of the CDR3 is TGTGCCACCAGTGATTTCTACGAGCAGTACTTC.

V and J are TRBV29-1 and TRBJ1-1; D remains ambiguous. This CDR3 is built from 13 residues. V lost 7 bases, J lost 2 bases, and 14 bases lay in between. Germline V gives CDR1 SQVTM, CDR2 ANQGSEA. CDR3 residues: CSAAGRVNTEAFF. The CDR3 region has the DNA TGCAGCGCCGCCGGGAGGGTTAACACTGAAGCTTTCTTT.

The chain couples TRBV19 to TRBJ1-4, with D possibly matching TRBD1 (6 bases). Per germline, CDR1 LNHDA and CDR2 SQIVND (reference sequence). The CDR3 is 15 residues long. V was trimmed by 5 bases and J by 1 base, leaving 11 bases between them. Written as DNA, the CDR3 is TGTGCCAGTAGTTCGGGGGCAGGAACTAATGAAAAACTGTTTTTT. Protein product: CASSSGAGTNEKLFF.

V gene TRBV29-1 combines with J gene TRBJ2-5; D might be TRBD2 (5 bases). Trimming took 7 bases from V and 9 from J, leaving 24 bases between them. Germline V gene data show CDR1 as SQVTM and CDR2 as ANQGSEA. The CDR3 extends over 14 amino acids. The CDR3 DNA is TGCAGCGGCACGGGGAGCGAGCATTTATCGTCCCAGTACTTC. The encoded protein is CSGTGSEHLSSQYF.

V usage is TRBV5-5 and J usage is TRBJ1-3; the D is unclear. Germline values: CDR1 SGHKS, CDR2 YYEKEE (reference sequence). V lost 0 bases and J 3 bases, leaving 1 base between the germline ends. The CDR3 totals 12 residues. Here the CDR3 reads CASSLDGNTIYF. The CDR3 nucleotides read TGTGCCAGCAGCTTGGATGGAAACACCATATATTTT.

The chain employs TRBV3-1 (or the pseudogene TRBV3-2) and TRBJ2-5, with D hard to call. Trimming shortened V by 8 bases and J by 1 base, and 14 bases separated the two germline ends. The germline V gene encodes CDR1 LGHDT and CDR2 YNNKEL (reference sequence). The CDR3 consists of 14 residues. DNA of the CDR3: TGTGCCAGCGTAGAAGGTTCGGGCCAAGAGACCCAGTACTTC. Translated, it gives CASVEGSGQETQYF.

CDR3 region: CASSYTLTGIDSPLHF. The DNA for the CDR3 is TGTGCCAGCAGTTACACCCTAACAGGGATAGATTCACCCCTCCACTTT. The rearrangement joins TRBV6-8 to TRBJ1-6; tentative D call: TRBD1 (6 bases). This CDR3 comprises 16 residues. Germline CDR1 reads MNHGY; CDR2 reads SAAAGT. V gave up 2 bases and J gave up 8 bases, with 16 bases separating them.

This clone was counted a single time. The rearrangement links TRBV4-1 to TRBJ1-2; D is unclear. Deletions cut 0 bases from V and 4 bases from J, with 12 bases between. Germline V gives CDR1 MGHRA, CDR2 YSYEKL. The CDR3 spans 15 residues. The DNA of the CDR3 is TGCGCCAGCAGCCAAGAGGTCAGCATTGTCTATGGCTACACCTTC. Protein product: CASSQEVSIVYGYTF.